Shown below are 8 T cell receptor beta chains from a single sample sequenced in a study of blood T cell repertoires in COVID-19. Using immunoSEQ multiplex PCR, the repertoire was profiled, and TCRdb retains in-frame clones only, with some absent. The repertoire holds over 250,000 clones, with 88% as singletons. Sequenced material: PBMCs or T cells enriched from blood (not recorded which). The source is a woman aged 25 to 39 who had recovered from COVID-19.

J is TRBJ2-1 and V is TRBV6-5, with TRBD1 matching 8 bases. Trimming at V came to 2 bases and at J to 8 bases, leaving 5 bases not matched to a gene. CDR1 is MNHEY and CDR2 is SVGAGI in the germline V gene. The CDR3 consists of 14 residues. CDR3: CASSYDQGADEQFF. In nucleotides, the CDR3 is TGTGCCAGCAGTTACGACCAGGGGGCGGATGAGCAGTTCTTC.

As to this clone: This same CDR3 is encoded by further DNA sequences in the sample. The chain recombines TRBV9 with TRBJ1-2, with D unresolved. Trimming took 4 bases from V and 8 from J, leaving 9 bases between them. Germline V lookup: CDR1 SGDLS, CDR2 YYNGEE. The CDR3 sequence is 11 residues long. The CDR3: CASSSREGYTF. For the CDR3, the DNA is TGTGCCAGCAGCTCGCGGGAGGGCTACACCTTC.

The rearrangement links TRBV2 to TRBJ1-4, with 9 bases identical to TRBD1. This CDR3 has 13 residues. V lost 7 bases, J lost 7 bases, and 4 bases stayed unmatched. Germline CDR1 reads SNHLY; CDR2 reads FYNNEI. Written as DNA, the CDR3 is TGTGCCAGCAAAGGGACAGGGACTGAAAAACTGTTTTTT. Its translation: CASKGTGTEKLFF.

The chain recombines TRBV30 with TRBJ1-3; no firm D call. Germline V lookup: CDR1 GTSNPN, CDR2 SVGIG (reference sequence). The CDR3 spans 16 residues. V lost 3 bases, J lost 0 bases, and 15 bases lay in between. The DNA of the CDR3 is TGTGCCTGGAGCACCAAAGGCGGCCTCTCTGGAAACACCATATATTTT. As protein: CAWSTKGGLSGNTIYF.

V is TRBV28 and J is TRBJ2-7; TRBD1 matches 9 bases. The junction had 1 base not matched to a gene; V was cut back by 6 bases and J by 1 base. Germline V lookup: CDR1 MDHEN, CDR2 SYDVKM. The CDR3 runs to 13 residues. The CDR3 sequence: CASRTGGSYEQYF. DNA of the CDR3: TGTGCCAGCAGGACAGGGGGGTCCTACGAGCAGTACTTC.

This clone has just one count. CDR3 in amino acids: CASSLLAVGISYNEQFF. The CDR3 nucleotides read TGCGCCAGCAGCTTACTAGCGGTCGGGATCTCCTACAATGAGCAGTTCTTC. This chain uses TRBV5-1 with TRBJ2-1; 8 bases line up with TRBD2. The J segment lost 0 bases and the V segment lost 2 bases, leaving 7 bases of the junction unmatched. Germline CDR1 reads SGHRS; CDR2 reads YFSETQ. The CDR3 has 17 residues.

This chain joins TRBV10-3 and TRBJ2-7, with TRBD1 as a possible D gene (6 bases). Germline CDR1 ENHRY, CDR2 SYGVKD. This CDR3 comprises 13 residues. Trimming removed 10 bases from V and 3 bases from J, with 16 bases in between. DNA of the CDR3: TGTGCCACCGGCACCGGGACACTCTACGAGCAGTACTTC. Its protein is CATGTGTLYEQYF.

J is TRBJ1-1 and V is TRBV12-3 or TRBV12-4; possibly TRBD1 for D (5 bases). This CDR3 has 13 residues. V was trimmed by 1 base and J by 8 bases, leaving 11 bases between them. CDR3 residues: CASSLVRAPEAFF. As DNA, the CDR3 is TGTGCCAGCAGTTTAGTCAGGGCACCCGAAGCTTTCTTT.